This TCR beta chain was recovered during a study of identical twins. CDR1 and CDR2 from the germline V gene are LGHNA and YNFKEQ. Trimming took 1 base from V and 6 from J; bases not matched to a gene: 2. The CDR3 length is 14 residues. On this clonotype itself: The antigen remains unidentified.

From the 5' RACE reads, TCRdb called clonotypes with MiXCR, one entry per CDR3 protein. The sample lists some 690,000 distinct CDR3 sequences, 21% seen once, with 4.3% in the top ten. General study findings and limits: Less excess twin sharing appeared in beta out-of-frame sequences.

The same specimen was also included in a second study, on T cells expressing NK-cell markers. That work states: Serological testing identified most of the eight sequenced donors as HCMV-seropositive and one as seronegative. Over 5 donors carried dominant NKG2C+ clonotypes that made up about 1.0-8% of their CD8+ T cells. In a handful of donors, dominant clonotypes made up about 25-60.1% of CD3+CD56-NKG2C+ cells.

V and J are TRBV4-2 and TRBJ2-4; 8 positions agree with TRBD1. The sequence was obtained from a woman under 30 in good health. Sample: PBMCs. In DNA, the CDR3 is TGTGCCAGCAGCCAAGGGCAGGGGGCAAACATTCAGTACTTC. Amino acid sequence: CASSQGQGANIQYF.